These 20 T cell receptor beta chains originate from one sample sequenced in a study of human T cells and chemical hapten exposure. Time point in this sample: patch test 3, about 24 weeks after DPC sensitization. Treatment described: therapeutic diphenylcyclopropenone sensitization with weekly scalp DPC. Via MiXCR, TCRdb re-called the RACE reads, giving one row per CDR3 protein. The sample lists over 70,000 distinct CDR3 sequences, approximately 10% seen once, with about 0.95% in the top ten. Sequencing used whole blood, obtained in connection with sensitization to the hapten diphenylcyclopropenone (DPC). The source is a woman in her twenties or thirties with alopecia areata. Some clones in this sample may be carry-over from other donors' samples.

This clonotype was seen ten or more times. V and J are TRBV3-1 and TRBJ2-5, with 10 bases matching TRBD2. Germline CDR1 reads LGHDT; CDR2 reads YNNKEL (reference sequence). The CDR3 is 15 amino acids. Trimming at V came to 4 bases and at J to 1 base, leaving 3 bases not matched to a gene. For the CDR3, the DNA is TGTGCCAGCAGCCCCTGGACTAGCGGCCAAGAGACCCAGTACTTC. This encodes CASSPWTSGQETQYF.

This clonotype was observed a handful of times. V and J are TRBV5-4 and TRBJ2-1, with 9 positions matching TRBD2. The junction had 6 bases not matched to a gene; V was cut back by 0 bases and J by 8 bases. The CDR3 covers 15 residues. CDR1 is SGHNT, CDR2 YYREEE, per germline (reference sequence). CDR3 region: CASSLGSGRLDEQFF. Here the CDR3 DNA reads TGTGCCAGCAGCTTGGGTAGCGGGAGACTCGATGAGCAGTTCTTC.

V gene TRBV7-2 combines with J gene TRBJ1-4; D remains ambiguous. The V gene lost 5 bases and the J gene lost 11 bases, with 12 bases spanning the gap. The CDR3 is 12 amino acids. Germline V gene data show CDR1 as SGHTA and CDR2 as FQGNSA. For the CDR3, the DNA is TGTGCCAGCAGCCTCACCGTGGGGAAACTGTTTTTT. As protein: CASSLTVGKLFF.

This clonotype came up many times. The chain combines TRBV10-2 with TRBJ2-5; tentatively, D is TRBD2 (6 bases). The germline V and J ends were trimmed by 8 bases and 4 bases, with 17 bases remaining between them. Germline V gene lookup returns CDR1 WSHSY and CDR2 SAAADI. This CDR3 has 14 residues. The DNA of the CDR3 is TGCGCCAGCTTTTCTAGCGAAGGTTCAGAGACCCAGTACTTC. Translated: CASFSSEGSETQYF.

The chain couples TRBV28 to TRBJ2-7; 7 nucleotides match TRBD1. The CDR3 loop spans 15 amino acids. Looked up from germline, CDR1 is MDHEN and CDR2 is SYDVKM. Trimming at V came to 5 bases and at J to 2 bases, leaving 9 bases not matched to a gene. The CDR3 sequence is CASSPGQDGTYEQYF. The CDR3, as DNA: TGTGCCAGCAGTCCCGGACAGGATGGCACCTACGAGCAGTACTTC.

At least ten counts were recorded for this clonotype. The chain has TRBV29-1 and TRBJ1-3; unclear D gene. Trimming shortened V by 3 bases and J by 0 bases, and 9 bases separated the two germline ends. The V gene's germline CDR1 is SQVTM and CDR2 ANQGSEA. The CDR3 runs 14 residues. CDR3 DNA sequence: TGCAGCGTTGATCCGATTTACTCTGGAAACACCATATATTTT. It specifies CSVDPIYSGNTIYF.

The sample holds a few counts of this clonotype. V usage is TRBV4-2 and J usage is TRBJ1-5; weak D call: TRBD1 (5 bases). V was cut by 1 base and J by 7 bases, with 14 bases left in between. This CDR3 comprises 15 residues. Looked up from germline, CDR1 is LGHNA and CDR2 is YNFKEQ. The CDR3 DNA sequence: TGTGCCAGCAGCCAAGCAGGCGGGGACCTACAGCCCCAGCATTTT. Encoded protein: CASSQAGGDLQPQHF.

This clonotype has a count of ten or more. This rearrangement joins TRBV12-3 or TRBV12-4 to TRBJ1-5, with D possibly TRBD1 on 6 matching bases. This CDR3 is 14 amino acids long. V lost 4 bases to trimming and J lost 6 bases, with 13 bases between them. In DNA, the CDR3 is TGTGCCAGCAGTTCTTCTACAGGGAGTCAGCCCCAGCATTTT. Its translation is CASSSSTGSQPQHF.

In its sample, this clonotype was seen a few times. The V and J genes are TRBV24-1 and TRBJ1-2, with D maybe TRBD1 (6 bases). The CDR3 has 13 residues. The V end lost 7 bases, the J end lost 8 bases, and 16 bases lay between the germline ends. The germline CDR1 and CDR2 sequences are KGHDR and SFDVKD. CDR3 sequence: CATSGQPHRGYTF. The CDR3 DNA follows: TGTGCCACCAGCGGACAGCCCCATCGGGGCTACACCTTC.

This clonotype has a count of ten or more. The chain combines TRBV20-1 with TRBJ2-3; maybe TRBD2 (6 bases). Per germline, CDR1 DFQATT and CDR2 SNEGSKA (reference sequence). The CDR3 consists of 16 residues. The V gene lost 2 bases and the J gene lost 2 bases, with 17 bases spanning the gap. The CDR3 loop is CSARSPTGLHTDTQYF. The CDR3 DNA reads TGCAGTGCTAGATCCCCCACGGGACTCCACACAGATACGCAGTATTTT.

For the CDR3, the DNA is TGTGCCAGCAGTTTCCTCCTTCCCACCGGGGAGCTGTTTTTT. Its protein is CASSFLLPTGELFF. The V call is TRBV12-3 or TRBV12-4, the J call TRBJ2-2; D is uncertain. This CDR3 has 14 amino acids. Trimming removed 3 bases at V and 4 bases at J, with 9 bases between.

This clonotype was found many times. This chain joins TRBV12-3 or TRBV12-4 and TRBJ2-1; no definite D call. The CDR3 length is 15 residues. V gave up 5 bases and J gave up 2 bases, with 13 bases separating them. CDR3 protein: CASSIQLGTYNEQFF. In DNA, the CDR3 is TGTGCCAGCAGTATCCAGCTAGGCACCTACAATGAGCAGTTCTTC.

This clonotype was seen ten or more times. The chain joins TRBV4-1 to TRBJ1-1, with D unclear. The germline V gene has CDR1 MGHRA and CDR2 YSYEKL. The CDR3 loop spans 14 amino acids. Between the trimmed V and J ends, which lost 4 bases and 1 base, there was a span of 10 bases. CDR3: CASSLGPPNTEAFF. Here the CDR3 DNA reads TGCGCCAGCAGCCTTGGACCGCCGAACACTGAAGCTTTCTTT.

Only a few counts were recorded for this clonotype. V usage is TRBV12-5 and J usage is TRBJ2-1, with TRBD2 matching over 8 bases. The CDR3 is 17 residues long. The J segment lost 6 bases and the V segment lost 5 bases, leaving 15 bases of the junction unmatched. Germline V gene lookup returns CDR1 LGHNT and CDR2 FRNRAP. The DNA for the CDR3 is TGTGCTAGTGGTCCCTCTCGCCAAGCGGGAGACGGCAATGAGCAGTTCTTC. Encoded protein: CASGPSRQAGDGNEQFF.

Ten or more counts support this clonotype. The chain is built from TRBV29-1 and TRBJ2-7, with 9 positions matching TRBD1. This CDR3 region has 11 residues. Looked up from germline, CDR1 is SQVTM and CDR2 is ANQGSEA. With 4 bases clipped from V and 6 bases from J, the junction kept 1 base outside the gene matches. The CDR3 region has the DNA TGCAGCGTTGCACAGGGGGCCGAGCAGTACGTC. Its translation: CSVAQGAEQYV.

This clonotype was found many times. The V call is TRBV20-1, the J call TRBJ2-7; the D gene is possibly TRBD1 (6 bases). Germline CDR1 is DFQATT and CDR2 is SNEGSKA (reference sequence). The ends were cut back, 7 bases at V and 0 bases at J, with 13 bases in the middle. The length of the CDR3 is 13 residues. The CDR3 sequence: CSGYRDISYEQYF. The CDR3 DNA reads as TGCAGTGGATACCGGGACATCTCCTACGAGCAGTACTTC.

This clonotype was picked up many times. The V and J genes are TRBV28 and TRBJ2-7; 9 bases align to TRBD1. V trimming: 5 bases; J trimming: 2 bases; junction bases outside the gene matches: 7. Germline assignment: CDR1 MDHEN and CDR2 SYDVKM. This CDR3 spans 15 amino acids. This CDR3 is CASSPGDRAPYEQYF. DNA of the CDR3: TGTGCCAGCAGTCCCGGGGACAGGGCGCCCTACGAGCAGTACTTC. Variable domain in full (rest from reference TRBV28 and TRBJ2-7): DVKVTQSSRYLVKRTGEKVFLECVQDMDHENMFWYRQDPGLGLRLIYFSYDVKMKEKGDIPEGYSVSREKKERFSLILESASTNQTSMYLCASSPGDRAPYEQYFGPGTRLTVT.

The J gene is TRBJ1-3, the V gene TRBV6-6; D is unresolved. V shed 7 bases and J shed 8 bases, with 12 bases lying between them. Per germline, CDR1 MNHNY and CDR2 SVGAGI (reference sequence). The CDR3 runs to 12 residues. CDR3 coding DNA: TGTGCCAGCACTTTTCAGGCAGACACCATATATTTT. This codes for CASTFQADTIYF.

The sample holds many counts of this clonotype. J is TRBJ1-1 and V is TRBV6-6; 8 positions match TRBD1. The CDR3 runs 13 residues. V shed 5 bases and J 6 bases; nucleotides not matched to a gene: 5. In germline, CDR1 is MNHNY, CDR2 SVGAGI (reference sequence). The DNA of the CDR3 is TGTGCCAGCAGTCCACGGACAGGGTCTGAAGCTTTCTTT. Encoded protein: CASSPRTGSEAFF.

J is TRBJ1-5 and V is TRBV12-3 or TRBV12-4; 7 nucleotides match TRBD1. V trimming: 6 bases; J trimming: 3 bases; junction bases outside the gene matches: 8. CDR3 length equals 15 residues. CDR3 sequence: CASRRTGGVNQPQHF. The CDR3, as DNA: TGTGCCAGCAGGAGGACAGGAGGTGTCAATCAGCCCCAGCATTTT.